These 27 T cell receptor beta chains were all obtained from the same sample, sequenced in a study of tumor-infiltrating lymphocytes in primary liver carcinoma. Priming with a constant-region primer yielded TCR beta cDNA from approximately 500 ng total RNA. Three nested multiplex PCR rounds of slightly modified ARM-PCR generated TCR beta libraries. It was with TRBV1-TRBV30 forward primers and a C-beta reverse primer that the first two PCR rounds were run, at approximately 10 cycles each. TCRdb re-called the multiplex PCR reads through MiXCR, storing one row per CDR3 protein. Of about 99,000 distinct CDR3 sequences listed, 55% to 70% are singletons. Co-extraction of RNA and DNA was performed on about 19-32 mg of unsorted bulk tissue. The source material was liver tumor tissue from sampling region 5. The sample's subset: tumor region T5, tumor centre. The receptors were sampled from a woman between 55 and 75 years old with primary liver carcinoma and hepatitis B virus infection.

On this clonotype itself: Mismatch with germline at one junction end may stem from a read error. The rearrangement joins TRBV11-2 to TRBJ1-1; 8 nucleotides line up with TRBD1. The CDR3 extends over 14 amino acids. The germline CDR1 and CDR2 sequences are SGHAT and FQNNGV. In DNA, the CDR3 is TGTGCCGGCAGTTTAACCAGGGGGCGAGCTGAAGCCTTCTTT. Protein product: CAGSLTRGRAEAFF.

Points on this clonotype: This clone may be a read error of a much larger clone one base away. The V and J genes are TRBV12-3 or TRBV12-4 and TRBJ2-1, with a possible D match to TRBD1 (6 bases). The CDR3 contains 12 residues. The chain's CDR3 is CTSTLGHTGQFF. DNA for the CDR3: TGTACCAGCACCTTGGGACACACTGGGCAGTTCTTC.

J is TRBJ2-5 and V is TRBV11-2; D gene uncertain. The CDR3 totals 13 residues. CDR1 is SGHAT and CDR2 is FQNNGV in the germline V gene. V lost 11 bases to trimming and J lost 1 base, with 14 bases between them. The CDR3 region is CACNSFTQETQYF. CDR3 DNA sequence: TGTGCCTGCAACTCGTTTACCCAAGAGACCCAGTACTTC. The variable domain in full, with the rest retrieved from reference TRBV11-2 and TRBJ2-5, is EAGVAQSPRYKIIEKRQSVAFWCNPISGHATLYWYQQILGQGPKLLIQFQNNGVVDDSQLPKDRFSAERLKGVDSTLKIQPAKLEDSAVYLCACNSFTQETQYFGPGTRLLVL.

In DNA form, the CDR3 reads TGTGCCAGCAGCTTAAGGGAGTCGGGTGGGCTAAGCTACAATGAGCAGTTCTTC. It translates to CASSLRESGGLSYNEQFF. This rearrangement joins TRBV7-3 to TRBJ2-1, with D possibly matching TRBD2 (5 bases). Trimming pared 1 base from V and 3 bases from J, leaving 19 bases between. The CDR3 is 18 residues long. Germline-derived CDR1 and CDR2 are SGHTA and FQGTGA. Together with reference TRBV7-3 and TRBJ2-1, the CDR3 gives the full variable domain: GAGVSQTPSNKVTEKGKYVELRCDPISGHTALYWYRQSLGQGPEFLIYFQGTGAADDSGLPNDRFFAVRPEGSVSTLKIQRTERGDSAVYLCASSLRESGGLSYNEQFFGPGTRLTVL.

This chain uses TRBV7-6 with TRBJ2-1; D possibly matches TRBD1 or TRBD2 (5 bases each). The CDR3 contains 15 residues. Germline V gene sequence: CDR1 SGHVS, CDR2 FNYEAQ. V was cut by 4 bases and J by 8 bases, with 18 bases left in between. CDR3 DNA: TGTGCCAGCAGCTCGCCCCTCCCGGTGGGGGATGAGCAGTTCTTC. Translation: CASSSPLPVGDEQFF.

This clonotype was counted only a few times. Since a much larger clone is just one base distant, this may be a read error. The CDR3 here is CASSLSFNPPLHF. The CDR3 bases are TGTGCCAGCAGTTTGAGCTTTAATCCACCCCTCCACTTT. The rearrangement links TRBV6-5 to TRBJ1-6; no firm D call. Germline CDR1 MNHEY, CDR2 SVGAGI. CDR3 length: 13 residues.

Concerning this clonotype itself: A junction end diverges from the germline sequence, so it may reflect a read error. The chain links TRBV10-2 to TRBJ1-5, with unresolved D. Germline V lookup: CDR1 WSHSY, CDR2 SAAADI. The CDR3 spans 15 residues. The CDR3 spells CANSERQASNQPQHF. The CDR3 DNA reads TGCGCCAACAGTGAGCGTCAAGCCAGCAATCAGCCCCAGCATTTT.

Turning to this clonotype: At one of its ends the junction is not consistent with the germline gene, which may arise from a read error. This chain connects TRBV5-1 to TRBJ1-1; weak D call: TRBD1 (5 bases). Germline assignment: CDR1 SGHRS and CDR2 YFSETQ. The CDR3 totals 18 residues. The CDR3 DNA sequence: TGTGCCAGCAGCTTGGGACGAGGAGACGGTGGGGATAACATTGAAGCTTTCTTT. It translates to CASSLGRGDGGDNIEAFF.

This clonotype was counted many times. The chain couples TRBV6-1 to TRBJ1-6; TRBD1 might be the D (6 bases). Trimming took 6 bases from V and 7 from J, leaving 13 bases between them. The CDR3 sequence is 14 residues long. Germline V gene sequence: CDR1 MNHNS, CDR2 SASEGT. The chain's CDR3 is CASRVRGRNSPLHF. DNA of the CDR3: TGTGCCAGCAGGGTCAGGGGTCGGAATTCACCCCTCCACTTT.

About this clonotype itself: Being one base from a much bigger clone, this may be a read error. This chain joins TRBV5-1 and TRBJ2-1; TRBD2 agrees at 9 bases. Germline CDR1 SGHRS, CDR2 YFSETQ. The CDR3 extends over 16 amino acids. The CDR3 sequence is CSSSPFQGGRAEEQFF. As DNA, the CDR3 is TGCTCCAGCAGCCCGTTTCAGGGCGGGAGGGCCGAGGAGCAGTTCTTC.

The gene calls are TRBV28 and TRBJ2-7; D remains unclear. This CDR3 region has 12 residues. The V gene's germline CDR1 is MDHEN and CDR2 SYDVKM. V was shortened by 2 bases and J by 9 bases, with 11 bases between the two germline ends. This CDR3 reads CASSLGIWGQYF. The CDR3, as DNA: TGTGCCAGCAGTTTAGGCATTTGGGGGCAGTACTTC. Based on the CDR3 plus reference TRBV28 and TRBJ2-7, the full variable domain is DVKVTQSSRYLVKRTGEKVFLECVQDMDHENMFWYRQDPGLGLRLIYFSYDVKMKEKGDIPEGYSVSREKKERFSLILESASTNQTSMYLCASSLGIWGQYFGPGTRLTVT.

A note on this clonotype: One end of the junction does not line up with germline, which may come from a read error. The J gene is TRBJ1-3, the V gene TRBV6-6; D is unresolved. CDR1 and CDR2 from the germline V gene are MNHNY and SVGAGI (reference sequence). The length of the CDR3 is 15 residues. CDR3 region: CASSSDGFPGDTIYF. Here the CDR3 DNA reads TGTGCCAGCAGTTCGGACGGTTTCCCTGGAGACACCATATATTTT.

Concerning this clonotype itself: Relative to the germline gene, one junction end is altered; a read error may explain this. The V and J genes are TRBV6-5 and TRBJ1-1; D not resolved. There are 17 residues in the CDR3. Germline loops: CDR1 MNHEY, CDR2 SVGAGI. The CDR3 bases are TGTGCCAGTAGCCTCCGGCGGACGCTGTACGTGAACACTGAAGCTTTATTT. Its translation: CASSLRRTLYVNTEALF.

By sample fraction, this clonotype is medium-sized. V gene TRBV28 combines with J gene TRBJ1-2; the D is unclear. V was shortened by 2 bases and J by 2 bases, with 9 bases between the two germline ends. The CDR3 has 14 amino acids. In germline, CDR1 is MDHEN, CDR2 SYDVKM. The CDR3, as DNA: TGTGCCAGCAGTTTACTCAACAAGAACTATGGCTACACCTTC. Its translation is CASSLLNKNYGYTF.

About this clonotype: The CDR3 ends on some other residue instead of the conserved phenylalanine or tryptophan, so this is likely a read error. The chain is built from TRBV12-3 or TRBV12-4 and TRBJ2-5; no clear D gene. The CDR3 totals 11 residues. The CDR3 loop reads CASSLRKTQYL. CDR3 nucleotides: TGTGCCAGTAGTTTGCGAAAGACCCAGTACTTA.

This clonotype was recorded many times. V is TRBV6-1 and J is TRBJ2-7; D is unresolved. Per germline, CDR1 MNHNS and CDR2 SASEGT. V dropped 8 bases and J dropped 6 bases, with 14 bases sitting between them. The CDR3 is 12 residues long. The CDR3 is CASAPPLLEQYF. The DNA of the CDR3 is TGTGCCAGCGCCCCACCCCTGCTCGAGCAGTACTTC.

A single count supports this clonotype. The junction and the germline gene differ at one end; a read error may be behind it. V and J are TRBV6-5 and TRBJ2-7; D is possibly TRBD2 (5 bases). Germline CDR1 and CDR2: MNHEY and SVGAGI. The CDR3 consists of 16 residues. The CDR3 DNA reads TGTGCCAGCAGCAGATCTAGCCGAGTTTTAGGCTACAAGCAGTACTTC. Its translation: CASSRSSRVLGYKQYF.

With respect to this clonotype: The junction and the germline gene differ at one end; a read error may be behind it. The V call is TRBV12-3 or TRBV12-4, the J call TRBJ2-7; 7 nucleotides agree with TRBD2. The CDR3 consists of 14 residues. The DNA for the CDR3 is TGTACCAGCAGTCTGACTAGCAGGAGTTACGAGCAGTACTTC. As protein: CTSSLTSRSYEQYF.

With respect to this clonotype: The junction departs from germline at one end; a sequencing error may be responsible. CDR3 sequence reads: CASSPAGRQMASYKQYF. CDR3 nucleotides: TGTGCCAGCAGCCCCGCGGGGCGACAAATGGCCTCCTACAAGCAGTACTTC. The chain recombines TRBV7-9 with TRBJ2-7; D is possibly TRBD2 (6 bases). In germline, CDR1 is SEHNR, CDR2 FQNEAQ (reference sequence). The CDR3 totals 17 residues.

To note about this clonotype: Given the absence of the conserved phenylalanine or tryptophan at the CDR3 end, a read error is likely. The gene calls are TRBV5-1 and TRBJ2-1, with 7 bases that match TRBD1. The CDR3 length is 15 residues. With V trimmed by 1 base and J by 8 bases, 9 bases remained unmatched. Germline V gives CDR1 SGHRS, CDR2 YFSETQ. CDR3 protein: CASSLTGEPTHEQFS. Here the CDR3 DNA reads TGCGCCAGCAGCTTGACAGGGGAGCCCACACATGAGCAGTTCTCC.

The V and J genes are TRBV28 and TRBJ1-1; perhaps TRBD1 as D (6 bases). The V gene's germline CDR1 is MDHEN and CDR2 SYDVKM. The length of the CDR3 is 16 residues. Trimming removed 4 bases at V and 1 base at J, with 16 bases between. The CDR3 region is CASSSLGLGQNTEAFF. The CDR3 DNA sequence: TGTGCCAGCAGTTCCTTAGGGTTGGGACAGAACACTGAAGCTTTCTTT.

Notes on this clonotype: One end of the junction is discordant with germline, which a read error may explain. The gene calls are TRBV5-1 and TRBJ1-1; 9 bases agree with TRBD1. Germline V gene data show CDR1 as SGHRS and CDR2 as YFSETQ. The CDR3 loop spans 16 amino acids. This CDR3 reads CASSRTQQGANTEASF. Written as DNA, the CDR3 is TGCGCCAGCAGCAGAACCCAACAGGGGGCGAACACTGAAGCTTCCTTT.

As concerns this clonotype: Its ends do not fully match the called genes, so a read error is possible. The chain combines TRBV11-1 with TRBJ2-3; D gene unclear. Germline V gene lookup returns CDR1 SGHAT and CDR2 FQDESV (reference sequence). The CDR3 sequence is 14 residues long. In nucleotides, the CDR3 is TGTGCCAGTACCTTAAGGCAACGTGCAGGAGAGTCTCACTTT. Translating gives CASTLRQRAGESHF.

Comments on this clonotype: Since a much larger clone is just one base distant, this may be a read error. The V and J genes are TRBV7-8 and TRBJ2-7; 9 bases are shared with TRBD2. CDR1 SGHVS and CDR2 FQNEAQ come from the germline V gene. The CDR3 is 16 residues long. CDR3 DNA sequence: TGTGTCAGCAGCTTAGCGTCGGCGGGAGGGCCCTACGAGCAGTACTTC. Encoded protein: CVSSLASAGGPYEQYF.

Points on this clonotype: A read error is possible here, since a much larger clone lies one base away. CDR3 in DNA: TGTGCCAGCAGTTGGGACAGGGACTACACCTTC. Protein: CASSWDRDYTF. The chain recombines TRBV6-6 with TRBJ1-2; 9 bases line up with TRBD1. This CDR3 has 11 residues. Trimming cost V 4 bases and J 10 bases; bases outside gene matches: 1. Germline V gene sequence: CDR1 MNHNY, CDR2 SVGAGI (reference sequence).

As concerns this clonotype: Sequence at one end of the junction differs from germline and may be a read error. The CDR3 coding sequence is TGCGGCGTTGAAAATCAGGTGGGGCGGGAAGAGACCCAGTACTTT. Protein: CGVENQVGREETQYF. The gene calls are TRBV29-1 and TRBJ2-5, with D possibly matching TRBD2 (6 bases). This CDR3 is built from 15 residues. Germline V CDR1 and CDR2: SQVTM, ANQGSEA.

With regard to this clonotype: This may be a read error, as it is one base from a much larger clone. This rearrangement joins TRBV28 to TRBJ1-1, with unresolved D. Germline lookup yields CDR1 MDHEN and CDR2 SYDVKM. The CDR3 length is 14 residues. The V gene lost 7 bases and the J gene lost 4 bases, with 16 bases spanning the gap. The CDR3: CASMIGNLGTEAFF. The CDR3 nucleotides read TGTGCCAGCATGATCGGCAACCTGGGCACTGAAGCTTTCTTT.